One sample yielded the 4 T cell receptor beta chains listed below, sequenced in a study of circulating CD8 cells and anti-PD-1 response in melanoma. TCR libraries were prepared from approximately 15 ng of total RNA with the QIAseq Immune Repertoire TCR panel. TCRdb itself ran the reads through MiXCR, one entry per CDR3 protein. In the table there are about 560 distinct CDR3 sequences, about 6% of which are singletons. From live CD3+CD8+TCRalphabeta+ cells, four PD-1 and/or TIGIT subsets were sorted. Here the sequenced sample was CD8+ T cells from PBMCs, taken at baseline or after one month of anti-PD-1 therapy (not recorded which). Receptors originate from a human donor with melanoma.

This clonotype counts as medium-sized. CDR3 amino acids: CASSLSPRDLGTDTQYF. The CDR3 DNA follows: TGTGCCAGCAGTTTATCTCCGCGGGATTTGGGGACAGATACGCAGTATTTT. This chain uses TRBV28 with TRBJ2-3; D is perhaps TRBD2 (6 bases). There are 17 residues in the CDR3. The germline V gene encodes CDR1 MDHEN and CDR2 SYDVKM. V dropped 1 base and J dropped 3 bases, with 17 bases sitting between them.

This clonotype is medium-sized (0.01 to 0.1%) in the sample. CDR3 loop: CASSLTGVTEQFF. CDR3 in DNA: TGTGCCAGCAGTTTGACGGGAGTGACTGAGCAGTTCTTC. This rearrangement joins TRBV27 to TRBJ2-1; D is possibly TRBD2 (6 bases). Per germline, CDR1 MNHEY and CDR2 SMNVEV (reference sequence). Trimming left V 3 bases short and J 9 bases short, with 12 bases between. The length of the CDR3 is 13 residues.

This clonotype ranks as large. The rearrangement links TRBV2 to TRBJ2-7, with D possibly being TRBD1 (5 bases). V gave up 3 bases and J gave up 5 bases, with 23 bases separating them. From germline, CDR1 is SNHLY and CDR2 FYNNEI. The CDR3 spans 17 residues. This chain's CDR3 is CASSDRWADISAHEQYF. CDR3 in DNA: TGTGCCAGCAGTGACCGGTGGGCGGACATATCAGCCCACGAGCAGTACTTC.

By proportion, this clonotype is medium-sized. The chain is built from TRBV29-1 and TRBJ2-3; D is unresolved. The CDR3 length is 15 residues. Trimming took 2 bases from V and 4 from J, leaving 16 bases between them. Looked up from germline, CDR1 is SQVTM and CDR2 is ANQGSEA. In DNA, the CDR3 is TGCAGCGTTGAACAAGGATTGAGCTTCCCAGATACGCAGTATTTT. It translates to CSVEQGLSFPDTQYF.